This TCR beta chain comes out of a study of cytomegalovirus exposure and HLA in healthy donors. Study at large: As released early, the data held roughly 85 million unique TCRs from HLA-typed donors. Study results and limitations: The productive fraction for most TCR beta V segments was about 90% or about 30% in an earlier analysis.

PCR was performed using 60 Vbeta and 13 Jbeta primers. Methods used by the authors: Roughly 11 million of the roughly 80 million unique TCR beta chains counted in a later analysis were shared. Profiling relied on immunoSEQ multiplex PCR, and the TCRdb table lists in-frame clones only, not all of them. The V and J calls and clone size are taken from that table; D and trimming were inferred from the DNA. The data hold some 130,000 clones, with about four fifths observed a single time. Worth noting for this clone: What it binds is not known.

At the time of sampling, donors were nominally healthy, though unrecorded immune exposures were likely. The trim removed 3 bases at V and 6 bases at J, leaving 8 bases unmatched. This CDR3 has 14 residues. In germline, CDR1 is SGHNT, CDR2 YYREEE (reference sequence). The chain uses TRBV5-4 and TRBJ1-2, with 7 bases lining up with TRBD1. The specimen sequenced was PBMCs. This clonotype originated in a male donor in good health and CMV-seronegative. CDR3 loop: CASSSGTAIHGYTF. CDR3 nucleotides: TGTGCCAGCAGCTCCGGGACAGCTATCCATGGCTACACCTTC.